One and the same sample provided the 21 T cell receptor beta chains below, sequenced in a study of T cell repertoires in cytomegalovirus infection (dated 2019 in TCRdb). Sequencing took place on an Illumina HiSeq 1500. TCRdb reprocessed the public reads (quality trimming at Q25 with fastp, clone calling with MiXCR) and kept in-frame beta chains. CDR3 protein sequences are deduplicated, and each keeps its most common genes and DNA. The sample profile shows about 260,000 distinct CDR3 sequences; about 13% of them were found once. The ten biggest clones cover 8.8% of the sample. Sequencing was carried out using PBMCs. These receptors were obtained from a human donor in good health (CMV status not recorded). Some clones in this sample may be carry-over from other donors' samples.

In its sample, this clonotype was seen many times. The chain employs TRBV29-1 and TRBJ1-2; 9 positions agree with TRBD1. This CDR3 has 15 residues. V shed 6 bases, J shed 1 base, and the junction held 9 bases outside the gene matches. Germline assignment: CDR1 SQVTM and CDR2 ANQGSEA. The CDR3 spells CSVVDRGGGNYGYTF. CDR3 DNA sequence: TGCAGCGTCGTGGACAGGGGAGGTGGTAACTATGGCTACACCTTC.

The rearrangement links TRBV7-9 to TRBJ1-2, with TRBD1 identical over 7 bases. Germline V lookup: CDR1 SEHNR, CDR2 FQNEAQ (reference sequence). The CDR3 is 15 amino acids. The V segment lost 6 bases and the J segment 7 bases; nucleotides outside the gene matches: 14. The CDR3 loop is CASSFPDRVIGGYTF. The CDR3, as DNA: TGTGCCAGCAGTTTTCCCGACAGGGTCATCGGTGGCTACACCTTC.

This clonotype was detected many times. The V and J genes are TRBV7-3 and TRBJ2-5; a weak D match, TRBD2 (6 bases). The germline V gene encodes CDR1 SGHTA and CDR2 FQGTGA. V was cut by 1 base and J by 5 bases, with 11 bases left in between. The CDR3 is 14 residues long. The CDR3 loop reads CASSLNAGPETQYF. CDR3 nucleotides: TGTGCCAGCAGCTTAAACGCGGGGCCGGAGACCCAGTACTTC.

The chain couples TRBV5-1 to TRBJ2-1, with 9 bases fitting TRBD2. The CDR3 runs 16 residues. The germline gives CDR1 SGHRS, CDR2 YFSETQ. V shed 1 base, J shed 7 bases, and the junction held 9 bases outside the gene matches. CDR3 in amino acids: CASSLMNSGGVNEQFF. CDR3 bases: TGCGCCAGCAGCTTGATGAATAGCGGGGGTGTGAATGAGCAGTTCTTC.

This clonotype was counted at least ten times. The rearrangement links TRBV25-1 to TRBJ2-3, with D perhaps matching TRBD1 or TRBD2 (6 bases each). The CDR3 has 14 amino acids. Trimming took off 4 bases at V and 3 bases at J, with 11 bases between the two ends. In germline, CDR1 is MGHDK, CDR2 SYGVNS. As DNA, the CDR3 is TGTGCCAGCAGTGGTGGGGGGCTGACAGATACGCAGTATTTT. Its translation is CASSGGGLTDTQYF.

Comments on this clonotype: A much larger clone differs by one base, so this may be a read error. This chain links TRBV19 with TRBJ2-1; D is unresolved. This CDR3 spans 15 amino acids. Germline CDR1 reads LNHDA; CDR2 reads SQIVND (reference sequence). CDR3 protein: CASGIDGLRYNEQFF. For the CDR3, the DNA is TGTGCCAGTGGTATAGACGGGCTGAGGTACAATGAGCAGTTCTTC.

This clonotype has just a few counts. The CDR3, as DNA: TGTGCCAGCAGTGATGTCCACCGGGACGGCTTTTCACCCCTCCACTTT. Residues: CASSDVHRDGFSPLHF. The chain has TRBV6-4 and TRBJ1-6; TRBD1 might be the D (5 bases). V was shortened by 3 bases and J by 9 bases, with 18 bases between the two germline ends. CDR1 MRHNA and CDR2 SNTAGT come from the germline V gene. The CDR3 contains 16 residues.

J is TRBJ2-3 and V is TRBV29-1, with D maybe TRBD2 (6 bases). The CDR3 totals 16 residues. Germline loops: CDR1 SQVTM, CDR2 ANQGSEA. Trimming left V 6 bases short and J 0 bases short, with 19 bases between. As DNA, the CDR3 is TGCAGCGTCAAGACCCTTAGCGGAACTAGCACAGATACGCAGTATTTT. Translating gives CSVKTLSGTSTDTQYF.

The rearrangement uses TRBV12-3 or TRBV12-4 and TRBJ1-6; D call uncertain. V lost 3 bases, J lost 7 bases, and 10 bases lay in between. CDR3 length: 14 residues. The CDR3 DNA reads TGTGCCAGCAGTTTTTCCACACCAAATTCACCCCTCCACTTT. It encodes CASSFSTPNSPLHF.

This clonotype was counted between two and nine times. The CDR3 nucleotides read TGCAGTGCTAGAGATTGGGCAGGGGGCATTGATCAGCCCCAGCATTTT. This encodes CSARDWAGGIDQPQHF. This chain links TRBV20-1 with TRBJ1-5; 8 bases line up with TRBD1. This CDR3 region has 16 residues. The germline CDR1 and CDR2 sequences are DFQATT and SNEGSKA (reference sequence). Unmatched junction bases numbered 9, after V lost 0 bases and J lost 5 bases.

This clonotype was seen ten or more times. The chain employs TRBV6-2 or TRBV6-3 and TRBJ2-2; 7 bases are a match to TRBD1. V lost 6 bases, J lost 4 bases, and 8 bases stayed unmatched. The germline CDR1 and CDR2 sequences are MNHEY and SVGEGT. There are 15 residues in the CDR3. CDR3 DNA: TGTGCCAGCAGCTCCGGGACAGCCTCCACCGGGGAGCTGTTTTTT. Translated: CASSSGTASTGELFF.

The gene calls are TRBV5-1 and TRBJ2-1; weak D call: TRBD2 (6 bases). The CDR3 covers 13 residues. The germline gives CDR1 SGHRS, CDR2 YFSETQ. V lost 7 bases and J 7 bases, leaving 15 bases between the germline ends. The CDR3 nucleotides read TGCGCCAGCGGAGAGGAGGGTACGAATGAGCAGTTCTTC. Amino acids: CASGEEGTNEQFF.

This clonotype was recorded many times. This chain uses TRBV7-2 with TRBJ2-2; 8 bases fit TRBD2. V dropped 3 bases and J dropped 7; count of bases not matched to a gene: 10. This CDR3 comprises 16 residues. Germline loops: CDR1 SGHTA, CDR2 FQGNSA. The CDR3 region has the DNA TGTGCCAGCAGCTTCATAGCGGGAAGTAGTGGCGGGGAGCTGTTTTTT. Protein: CASSFIAGSSGGELFF.

The chain employs TRBV29-1 and TRBJ1-1; possible D gene TRBD1, 6 bases. Germline V CDR1 and CDR2: SQVTM, ANQGSEA. Trimming stripped 7 bases from V and 4 bases from J, with 16 bases between. The CDR3 runs to 13 residues. In DNA, the CDR3 is TGCAGCGCCCCAGGGGATTGGGGCACTGAAGCTTTCTTT. Amino acids: CSAPGDWGTEAFF. Combining the CDR3 with reference TRBV29-1 and TRBJ1-1 gives the whole variable domain SAVISQKPSRDICQRGTSLTIQCQVDSQVTMMFWYRQQPGQSLTLIATANQGSEATYESGFVIDKFPISRPNLTFSTLTVSNMSPEDSSIYLCSAPGDWGTEAFFGQGTRLTVV.

This clonotype was seen many times. The chain uses TRBV6-4 and TRBJ2-3, with D perhaps TRBD2 (5 bases). CDR3 length: 14 residues. Germline CDR1 reads MRHNA; CDR2 reads SNTAGT. The V end was cut by 0 bases, the J end by 4 bases, with 8 bases between. In DNA form, the CDR3 reads TGTGCCAGCAGTGACTCGAGGGAGCCAGATACGCAGTATTTT. Encoded protein: CASSDSREPDTQYF.

The chain couples TRBV2 to TRBJ1-4; 12 bases are a match to TRBD1. The trim removed 6 bases at V and 8 bases at J, leaving 7 bases unmatched. This CDR3 has 15 amino acids. Germline assignment: CDR1 SNHLY and CDR2 FYNNEI. CDR3: CASRESGTGGEKLFF. The CDR3 DNA is TGTGCCAGCAGAGAATCCGGGACAGGGGGCGAAAAACTGTTTTTT.

This clonotype was counted many times. The rearrangement links TRBV6-1 to TRBJ2-3; 8 positions agree with TRBD2. Germline assignment: CDR1 MNHNS and CDR2 SASEGT. V trimming: 6 bases; J trimming: 2 bases; junction bases outside the gene matches: 7. This CDR3 has 15 residues. CDR3: CASSPAGDITDTQYF. In nucleotides, the CDR3 is TGTGCCAGCAGCCCAGCGGGGGATATCACAGATACGCAGTATTTT.

The chain links TRBV19 to TRBJ1-1; tentatively, D is TRBD1 (6 bases). Germline V gene data show CDR1 as LNHDA and CDR2 as SQIVND (reference sequence). Trimming stripped 5 bases from V and 4 bases from J, with 8 bases between. The CDR3 is 12 amino acids. CDR3 amino acids: CASSQGITEAFF. CDR3 DNA: TGTGCCAGTAGTCAGGGGATCACTGAAGCTTTCTTT.

The chain is built from TRBV7-3 and TRBJ2-1; D is uncertain. The V and J ends lost 4 bases and 0 bases respectively, with 13 bases between them. CDR1 is SGHTA and CDR2 is FQGTGA in the germline V gene. The CDR3 totals 16 residues. The CDR3 here is CASSSTGASSYNEQFF. The CDR3 DNA sequence: TGTGCCAGCAGCTCGACCGGCGCGAGCTCCTACAATGAGCAGTTCTTC.

The gene calls are TRBV7-9 and TRBJ1-1; no clear D. V shed 6 bases and J shed 0 bases, with 11 bases lying between them. The CDR3 extends over 14 amino acids. Germline lookup yields CDR1 SEHNR and CDR2 FQNEAQ (reference sequence). Here the CDR3 reads CASRPGQLNTEAFF. CDR3 in DNA: TGTGCCAGCAGGCCTGGTCAGTTGAACACTGAAGCTTTCTTT.

The chain is built from TRBV15 and TRBJ1-5, with D uncertain. The CDR3 has 14 amino acids. Trimming removed 0 bases at V and 11 bases at J, with 14 bases between. Germline V gives CDR1 LNHNV, CDR2 YYDKDF (reference sequence). The CDR3 bases are TGTGCCACCAGCAGAGATAGGGAGGGATCGACCCAGCATTTT. Protein product: CATSRDREGSTQHF.